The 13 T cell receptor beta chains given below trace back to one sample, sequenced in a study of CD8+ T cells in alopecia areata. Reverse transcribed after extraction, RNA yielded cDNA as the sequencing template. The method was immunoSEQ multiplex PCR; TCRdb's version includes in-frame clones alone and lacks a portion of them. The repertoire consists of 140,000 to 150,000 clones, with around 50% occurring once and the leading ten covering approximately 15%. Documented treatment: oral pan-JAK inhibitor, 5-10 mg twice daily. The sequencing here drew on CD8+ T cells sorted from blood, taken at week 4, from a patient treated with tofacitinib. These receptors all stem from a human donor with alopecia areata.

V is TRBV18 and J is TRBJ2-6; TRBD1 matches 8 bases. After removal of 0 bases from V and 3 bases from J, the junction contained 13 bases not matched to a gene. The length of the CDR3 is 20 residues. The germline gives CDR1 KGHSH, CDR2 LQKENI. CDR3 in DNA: TGTGCCAGCTCACCACCGTTCGGACAGGGATCCCTAAGTGGGGCCAACGTCCTGACTTTC. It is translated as CASSPPFGQGSLSGANVLTF.

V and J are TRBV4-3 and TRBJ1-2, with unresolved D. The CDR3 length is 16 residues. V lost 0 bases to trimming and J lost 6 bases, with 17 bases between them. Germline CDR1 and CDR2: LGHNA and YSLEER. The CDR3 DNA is TGCGCCAGCAGCCAAGATCGAATCGATTCCCCGGATGGCTACACCTTC. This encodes CASSQDRIDSPDGYTF.

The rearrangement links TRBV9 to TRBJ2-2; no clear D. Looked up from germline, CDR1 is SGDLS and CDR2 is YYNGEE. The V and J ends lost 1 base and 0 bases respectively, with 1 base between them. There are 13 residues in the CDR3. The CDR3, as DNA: TGTGCCAGCAGCGTAACGAACACCGGGGAGCTGTTTTTT. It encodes CASSVTNTGELFF.

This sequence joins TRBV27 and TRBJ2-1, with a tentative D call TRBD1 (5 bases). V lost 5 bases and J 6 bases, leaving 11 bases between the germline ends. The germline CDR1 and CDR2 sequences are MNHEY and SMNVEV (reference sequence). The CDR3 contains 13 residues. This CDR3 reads CASSPGRGNEQFF. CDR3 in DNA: TGTGCCAGCAGTCCTGGTAGGGGCAATGAGCAGTTCTTC.

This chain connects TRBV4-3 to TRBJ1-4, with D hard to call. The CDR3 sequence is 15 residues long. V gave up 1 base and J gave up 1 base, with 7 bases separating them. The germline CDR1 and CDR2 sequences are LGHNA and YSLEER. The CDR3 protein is CASSQVWGTNEKLFF. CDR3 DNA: TGCGCCAGCAGCCAAGTCTGGGGAACTAATGAAAAACTGTTTTTT.

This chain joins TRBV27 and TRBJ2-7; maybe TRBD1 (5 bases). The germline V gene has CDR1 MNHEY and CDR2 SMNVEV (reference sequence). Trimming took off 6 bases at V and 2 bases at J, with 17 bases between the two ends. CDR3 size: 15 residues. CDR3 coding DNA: TGTGCCAGCAGCCCCGCCAGGGAAATCACCTACGAGCAGTACTTC. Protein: CASSPAREITYEQYF.

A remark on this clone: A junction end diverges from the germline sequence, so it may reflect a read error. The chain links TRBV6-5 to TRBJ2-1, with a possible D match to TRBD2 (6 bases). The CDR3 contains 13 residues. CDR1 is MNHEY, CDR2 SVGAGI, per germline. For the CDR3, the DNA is TGTGCCACCAGTTTTTTCGGGAGCGATGAGCAGTTCTTC. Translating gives CATSFFGSDEQFF.

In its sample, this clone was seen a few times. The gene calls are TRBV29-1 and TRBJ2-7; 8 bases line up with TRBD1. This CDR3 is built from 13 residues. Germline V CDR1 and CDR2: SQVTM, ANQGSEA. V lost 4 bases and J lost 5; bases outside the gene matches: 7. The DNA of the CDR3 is TGCAGCGTTGTACCGGGACAGGAAAACGAGCAGTACTTC. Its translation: CSVVPGQENEQYF.

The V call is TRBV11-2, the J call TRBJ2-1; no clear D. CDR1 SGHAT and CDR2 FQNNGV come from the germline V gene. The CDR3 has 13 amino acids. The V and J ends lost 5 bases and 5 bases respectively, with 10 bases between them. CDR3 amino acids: CASSHYSDNEQFF. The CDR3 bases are TGTGCCAGCAGCCATTACAGCGACAATGAGCAGTTCTTC.

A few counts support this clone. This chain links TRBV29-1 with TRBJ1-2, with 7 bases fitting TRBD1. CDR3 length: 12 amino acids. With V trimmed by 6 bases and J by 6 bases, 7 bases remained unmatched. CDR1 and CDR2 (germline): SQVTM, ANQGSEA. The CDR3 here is CSVPTGPDGYTF. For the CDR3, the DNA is TGCAGCGTCCCGACAGGGCCCGATGGCTACACCTTC.

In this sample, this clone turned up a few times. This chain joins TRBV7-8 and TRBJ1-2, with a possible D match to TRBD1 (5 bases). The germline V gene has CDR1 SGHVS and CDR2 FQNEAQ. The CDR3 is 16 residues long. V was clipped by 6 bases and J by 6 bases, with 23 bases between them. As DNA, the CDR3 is TGTGCCAGCAGGGATCGGGACGGACGGGGACTTGATGGCTACACCTTC. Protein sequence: CASRDRDGRGLDGYTF.

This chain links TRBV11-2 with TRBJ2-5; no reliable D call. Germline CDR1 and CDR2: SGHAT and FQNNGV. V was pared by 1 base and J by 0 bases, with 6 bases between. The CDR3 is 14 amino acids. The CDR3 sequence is CASSLVPYQETQYF. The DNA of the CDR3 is TGTGCCAGCAGCTTAGTACCGTACCAAGAGACCCAGTACTTC.

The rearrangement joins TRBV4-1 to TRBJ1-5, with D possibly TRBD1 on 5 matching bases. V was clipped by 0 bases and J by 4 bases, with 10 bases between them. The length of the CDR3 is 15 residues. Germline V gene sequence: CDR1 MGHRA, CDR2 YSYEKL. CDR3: CASSQDREWNQPQHF. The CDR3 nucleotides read TGCGCCAGCAGCCAAGACAGGGAATGGAATCAGCCCCAGCATTTT.